The T cell receptor (beta chain) under discussion was sequenced for a study of a mutant IDH1 vaccine in newly diagnosed glioma. Study context: There were approximately 60% males and about 38% females among treated patients, whose mean age was about 40 years. Former treatment meant radiotherapy, temozolomide, or both; the majority had gotten both. Points from the study as a whole: Pseudoprogression appeared unlinked to shifts in leading peripheral T cell clonotypes.

This CDR3 is 14 amino acids long. V shed 4 bases and J shed 7 bases, with 14 bases lying between them. In germline, CDR1 is SEHNR, CDR2 FQNEAQ (reference sequence). Assay used: immunoSEQ multiplex PCR; TCRdb lists only in-frame clones, some missing. This table has approximately 70,000 clones, 79% appearing once. Worth noting for this clone: Its antigen is unknown.

Time point here: baseline, week 1 (first vaccination visit). Treatment specified: pre-vaccination baseline after standard-of-care therapy. The sequence was obtained from a man in his forties or fifties with glioma. The J gene is TRBJ1-5, the V gene TRBV7-9; D is ambiguous. The specimen comprised PBMCs, sampled from a glioma patient treated with radiotherapy, temozolomide or both. This CDR3 is CASSSPGPYQPQHF. The CDR3 region has the DNA TGTGCCAGCAGCTCGCCGGGCCCTTACCAGCCCCAGCATTTT. The full variable domain, with the rest looked up from reference TRBV7-9 and TRBJ1-5, is DTGVSQNPRHKITKRGQNVTFRCDPISEHNRLYWYRQTLGQGPEFLTYFQNEAQLEKSRLLSDRFSAERPKGSFSTLEIQRTEQGDSAMYLCASSSPGPYQPQHFGDGTRLSIL.